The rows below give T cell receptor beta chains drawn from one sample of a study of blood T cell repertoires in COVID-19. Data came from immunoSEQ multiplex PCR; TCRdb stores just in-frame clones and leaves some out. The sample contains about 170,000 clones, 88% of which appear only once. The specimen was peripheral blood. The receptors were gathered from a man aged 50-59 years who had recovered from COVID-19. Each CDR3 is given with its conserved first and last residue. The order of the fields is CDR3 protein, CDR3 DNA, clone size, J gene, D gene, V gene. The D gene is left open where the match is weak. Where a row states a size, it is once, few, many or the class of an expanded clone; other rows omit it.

CDR3: CASSYGQVKVNYGYTF
DNA: TGTGCCAGCAGCTACGGACAGGTAAAGGTCAACTATGGCTACACCTTC
size: NA
J: TRBJ1-2
D: TRBD1
V: TRBV5-4

CDR3: CASSFLVITEAFF
DNA: TGTGCCAGCAGCTTCCTAGTAATAACTGAAGCTTTCTTT
size: NA
J: TRBJ1-1
D: NA
V: TRBV7-2

CDR3: CASSPTLQRANTGELFF
DNA: TGTGCCAGCAGCCCCACCCTCCAGCGGGCGAACACCGGGGAGCTGTTTTTT
size: NA
J: TRBJ2-2
D: NA
V: TRBV7-2

CDR3: CASSLTGGPANTGELFF
DNA: TGTGCCAGCAGCTTGACGGGAGGGCCCGCGAACACCGGGGAGCTGTTTTTT
size: NA
J: TRBJ2-2
D: TRBD2
V: TRBV7-6

CDR3: CASSFTGGTDTQYF
DNA: TGTGCCAGCAGTTTCACAGGGGGCACAGATACGCAGTATTTT
size: NA
J: TRBJ2-3
D: TRBD1
V: TRBV27

CDR3: CASSDRQGRGNTIYF
DNA: TGTGCCAGCAGTGACAGACAGGGGAGGGGAAACACCATATATTTT
size: NA
J: TRBJ1-3
D: TRBD1
V: TRBV2

CDR3: CASSFLSLNTEAFF
DNA: TGTGCCAGCAGCTTTTTATCGTTGAACACTGAAGCTTTCTTT
size: NA
J: TRBJ1-1
D: NA
V: TRBV5-5

CDR3: CASGRNREITEAFF
DNA: TGTGCCAGCGGACGAAACAGGGAGATCACTGAAGCTTTCTTT
size: once
J: TRBJ1-1
D: NA
V: TRBV27

CDR3: CASSSGLQGEIGKNIQYF
DNA: TGTGCCAGCAGCTCGGGACTTCAAGGGGAGATAGGCAAAAACATTCAGTACTTC
size: NA
J: TRBJ2-4
D: NA
V: TRBV21-1

CDR3: CASSQSKEAGAINEQFF
DNA: TGCGCCAGCAGCCAATCAAAGGAGGCGGGGGCAATAAATGAGCAGTTCTTC
size: NA
J: TRBJ2-1
D: NA
V: TRBV4-1

CDR3: CASSDSNKGAHEQYF
DNA: TGTGCCAGCAGTGACTCCAATAAGGGGGCCCACGAGCAGTACTTC
size: NA
J: TRBJ2-7
D: TRBD1
V: TRBV6-5

CDR3: CASSVEGLPGTGELFF
DNA: TGTGCCAGCAGCGTAGAGGGACTCCCGGGGACCGGGGAGCTGTTTTTT
size: NA
J: TRBJ2-2
D: NA
V: TRBV9

CDR3: CATTLGGSKNIQYF
DNA: TGTGCCACTACACTCGGGGGATCCAAAAACATTCAGTACTTC
size: NA
J: TRBJ2-4
D: NA
V: TRBV7-3

CDR3: CASSETSGGVRTDTQYF
DNA: TGCGCCAGCAGCGAGACCAGCGGGGGGGTACGCACAGATACGCAGTATTTT
size: once
J: TRBJ2-3
D: TRBD2
V: TRBV10-1

CDR3: CASSRSQGSNTEAFF
DNA: TGCGCCAGCAGCCGTTCTCAGGGGTCGAACACTGAAGCTTTCTTT
size: NA
J: TRBJ1-1
D: NA
V: TRBV5-1

CDR3: CASSARLAGGYNEQFF
DNA: TGTGCCAGCAGCGCCCGACTAGCGGGGGGGTACAATGAGCAGTTCTTC
size: NA
J: TRBJ2-1
D: TRBD2
V: TRBV9

CDR3: CASSAGQLSVGANVLTF
DNA: TGCGCCAGCAGCGCTGGACAGCTTTCGGTCGGGGCCAACGTCCTGACTTTC
size: NA
J: TRBJ2-6
D: NA
V: TRBV5-1

CDR3: CASSLKTSGRGDTQYF
DNA: TGTGCCAGTAGTCTTAAGACTAGCGGTCGGGGAGATACGCAGTATTTT
size: NA
J: TRBJ2-3
D: TRBD2
V: TRBV19

CDR3: CASSSADTQYF
DNA: TGTGCCAGCAGCTCGGCAGATACGCAGTATTTT
size: NA
J: TRBJ2-3
D: NA
V: TRBV7-6

CDR3: CASSLWQGDSYNEQFF
DNA: TGTGCCAGCAGTTTATGGCAGGGCGATTCCTACAATGAGCAGTTCTTC
size: NA
J: TRBJ2-1
D: NA
V: TRBV28

CDR3: CASSSRGQGGSGTQYF
DNA: TGTGCCAGCAGCTCCCGGGGACAGGGGGGATCCGGGACCCAGTACTTC
size: NA
J: TRBJ2-5
D: TRBD1
V: TRBV7-9

CDR3: CATRGTATEAFF
DNA: TGTGCCACTCGGGGGACAGCCACTGAAGCTTTCTTT
size: NA
J: TRBJ1-1
D: TRBD1
V: TRBV12-3/TRBV12-4

CDR3: CASSYSVTGDTQYF
DNA: TGTGCCAGCAGTTACTCGGTTACGGGGGATACGCAGTATTTT
size: NA
J: TRBJ2-3
D: NA
V: TRBV6-5

CDR3: CASSYTSGTSSYEQYF
DNA: TGTGCCAGCAGTTACACATCCGGGACTAGCTCCTACGAGCAGTACTTC
size: NA
J: TRBJ2-7
D: TRBD2
V: TRBV6-2/TRBV6-3

CDR3: CASSSPGGSKSSYNEQFF
DNA: TGTGCCAGCAGTTCCCCCGGGGGGTCCAAGAGCTCCTACAATGAGCAGTTCTTC
size: NA
J: TRBJ2-1
D: TRBD2
V: TRBV7-2

CDR3: CASSFRRAGVSYGYTF
DNA: TGTGCCAGCAGCTTCCGCCGGGCAGGGGTTTCCTATGGCTACACCTTC
size: NA
J: TRBJ1-2
D: NA
V: TRBV7-2

CDR3: CASSVAGEKTDTQYF
DNA: TGTGCCAGCAGCGTAGCGGGAGAGAAGACAGATACGCAGTATTTT
size: NA
J: TRBJ2-3
D: NA
V: TRBV9

CDR3: CASSPQLTGHEQYF
DNA: TGTGCCAGCAGCCCCCAACTGACAGGGCACGAGCAGTACTTC
size: NA
J: TRBJ2-7
D: TRBD1
V: TRBV7-2

CDR3: CASVLASASTDTQYF
DNA: TGTGCCAGCGTCTTGGCTAGCGCTAGCACAGATACGCAGTATTTT
size: NA
J: TRBJ2-3
D: NA
V: TRBV7-9

CDR3: CASSPWTENSPLHF
DNA: TGTGCCAGCAGCCCATGGACAGAAAATTCACCCCTCCACTTT
size: once
J: TRBJ1-6
D: NA
V: TRBV7-2

CDR3: CASSLLGRAMDGYTF
DNA: TGTGCCAGCAGTTTACTGGGCAGGGCAATGGACGGCTACACCTTC
size: NA
J: TRBJ1-2
D: NA
V: TRBV27